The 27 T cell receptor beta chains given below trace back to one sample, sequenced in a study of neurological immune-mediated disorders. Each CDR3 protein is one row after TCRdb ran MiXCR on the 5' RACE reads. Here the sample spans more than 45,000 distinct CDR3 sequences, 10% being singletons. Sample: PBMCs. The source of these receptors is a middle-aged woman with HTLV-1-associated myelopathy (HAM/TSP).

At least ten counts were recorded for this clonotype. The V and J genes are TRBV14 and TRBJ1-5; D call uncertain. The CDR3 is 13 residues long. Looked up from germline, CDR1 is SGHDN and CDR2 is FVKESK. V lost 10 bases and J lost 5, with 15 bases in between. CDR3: CATGGSGDQPQHF. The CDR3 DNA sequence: TGTGCCACCGGCGGCAGCGGGGATCAGCCCCAGCATTTT.

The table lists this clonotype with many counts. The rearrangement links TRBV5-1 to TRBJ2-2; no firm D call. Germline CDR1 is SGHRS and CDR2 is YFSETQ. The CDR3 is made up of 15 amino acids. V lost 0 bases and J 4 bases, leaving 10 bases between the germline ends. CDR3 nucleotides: TGCGCCAGCAGCTTGGAAGCGTCGGCCACCGGGGAGCTGTTTTTT. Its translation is CASSLEASATGELFF.

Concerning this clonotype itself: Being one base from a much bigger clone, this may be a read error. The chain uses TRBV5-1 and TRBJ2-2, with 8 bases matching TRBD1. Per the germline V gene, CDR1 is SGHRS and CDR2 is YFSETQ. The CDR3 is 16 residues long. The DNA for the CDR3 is TGCGCCAGCAGCTTACGACAGGGGCAGAACACCGGGGAGATGTTTTTT. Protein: CASSLRQGQNTGEMFF.

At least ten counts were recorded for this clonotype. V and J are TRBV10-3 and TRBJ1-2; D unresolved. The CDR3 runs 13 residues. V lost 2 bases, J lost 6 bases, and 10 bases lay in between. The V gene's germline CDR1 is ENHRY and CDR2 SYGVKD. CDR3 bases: TGTGCCATCAGTGAGCCGAGTTACGATGGCTACACCTTC. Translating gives CAISEPSYDGYTF.

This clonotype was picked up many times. The DNA of the CDR3 is TGCGCCAGCAGCGATACCACGGGAACCAATTCACCCCTCCACTTT. Its translation is CASSDTTGTNSPLHF. This chain links TRBV4-3 with TRBJ1-6, with D unresolved. Germline V gene lookup returns CDR1 LGHNA and CDR2 YSLEER. V was clipped by 5 bases and J by 7 bases, with 15 bases between them. The CDR3 is 15 amino acids.

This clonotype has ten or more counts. CDR3 amino acids: CATSDPGTGAAGELFF. The DNA of the CDR3 is TGTGCCACCAGTGATCCCGGGACAGGGGCGGCCGGGGAGCTGTTTTTT. This chain links TRBV24-1 with TRBJ2-2, with 10 bases that match TRBD1. V gave up 3 bases and J gave up 6 bases; unmatched junction bases: 6. Germline V gene lookup returns CDR1 KGHDR and CDR2 SFDVKD. CDR3 size: 16 residues.

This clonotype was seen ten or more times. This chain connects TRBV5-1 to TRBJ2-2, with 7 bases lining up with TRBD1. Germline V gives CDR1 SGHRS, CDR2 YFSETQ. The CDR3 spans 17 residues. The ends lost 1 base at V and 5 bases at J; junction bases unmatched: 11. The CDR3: CASSLPLGTDKTGELFF. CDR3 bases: TGCGCCAGCAGCTTGCCCCTCGGGACAGATAAGACCGGGGAGCTGTTTTTT.

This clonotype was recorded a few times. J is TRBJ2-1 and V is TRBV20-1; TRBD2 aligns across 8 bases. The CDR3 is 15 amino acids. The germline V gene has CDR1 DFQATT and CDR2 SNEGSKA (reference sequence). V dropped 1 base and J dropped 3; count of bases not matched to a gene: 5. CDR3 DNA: TGCAGTGCTAGAGTTGGTCTAGCGGGCTACAATGAGCAGTTCTTC. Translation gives CSARVGLAGYNEQFF.

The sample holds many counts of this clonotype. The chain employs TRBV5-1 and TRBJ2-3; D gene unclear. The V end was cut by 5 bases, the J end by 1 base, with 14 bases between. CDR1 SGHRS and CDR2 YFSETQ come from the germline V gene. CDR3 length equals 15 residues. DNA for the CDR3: TGCGCCAGCAGATCAGACGCCTCACGCACAGATACGCAGTATTTT. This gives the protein CASRSDASRTDTQYF.

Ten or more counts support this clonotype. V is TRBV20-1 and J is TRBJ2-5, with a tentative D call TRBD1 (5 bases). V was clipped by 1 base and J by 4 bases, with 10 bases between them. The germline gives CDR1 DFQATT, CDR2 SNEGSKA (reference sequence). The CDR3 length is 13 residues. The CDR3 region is CSARARGRETQYF. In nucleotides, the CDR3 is TGCAGTGCTAGAGCTAGGGGTAGAGAGACCCAGTACTTC.

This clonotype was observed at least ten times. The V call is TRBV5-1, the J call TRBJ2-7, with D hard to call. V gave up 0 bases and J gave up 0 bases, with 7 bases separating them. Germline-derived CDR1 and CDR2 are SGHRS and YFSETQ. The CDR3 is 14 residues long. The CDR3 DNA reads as TGCGCCAGCAGCTTGGAGGCGAGCTCCTACGAGCAGTACTTC. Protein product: CASSLEASSYEQYF. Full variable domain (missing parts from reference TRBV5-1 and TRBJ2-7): KAGVTQTPRYLIKTRGQQVTLSCSPISGHRSVSWYQQTPGQGLQFLFEYFSETQRNKGNFPGRFSGRQFSNSRSEMNVSTLELGDSALYLCASSLEASSYEQYFGPGTRLTVT.

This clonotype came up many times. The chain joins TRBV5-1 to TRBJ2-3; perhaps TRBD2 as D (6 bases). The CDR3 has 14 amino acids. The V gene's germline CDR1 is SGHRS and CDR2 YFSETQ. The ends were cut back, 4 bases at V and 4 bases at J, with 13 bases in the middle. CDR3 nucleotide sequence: TGCGCCAGCAGCCCGGGACTCACCCCAGATACGCAGTATTTT. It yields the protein CASSPGLTPDTQYF.

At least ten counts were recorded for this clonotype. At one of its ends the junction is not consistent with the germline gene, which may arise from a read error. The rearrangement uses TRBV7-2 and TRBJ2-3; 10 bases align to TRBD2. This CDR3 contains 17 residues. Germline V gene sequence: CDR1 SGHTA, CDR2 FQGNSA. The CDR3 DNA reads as TGTGCCAGCGGCTTAATGGTAGCGGGGGGAGGGACAGATACGCAGTATTTT. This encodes CASGLMVAGGGTDTQYF.

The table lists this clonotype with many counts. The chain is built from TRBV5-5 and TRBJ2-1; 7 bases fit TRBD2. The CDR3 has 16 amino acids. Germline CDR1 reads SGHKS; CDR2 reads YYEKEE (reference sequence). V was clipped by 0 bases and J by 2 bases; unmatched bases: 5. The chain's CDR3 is CASSLGVAGTYNEQFF. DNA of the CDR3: TGTGCCAGCAGCTTGGGAGTAGCGGGCACCTACAATGAGCAGTTCTTC.

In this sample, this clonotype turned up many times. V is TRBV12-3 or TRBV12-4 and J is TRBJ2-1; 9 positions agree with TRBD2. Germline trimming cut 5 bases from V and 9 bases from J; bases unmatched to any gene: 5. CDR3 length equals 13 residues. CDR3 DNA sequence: TGTGCCAGCAGTCCCGGGACTAGCCTTGAGCAGTTCTTC. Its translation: CASSPGTSLEQFF.

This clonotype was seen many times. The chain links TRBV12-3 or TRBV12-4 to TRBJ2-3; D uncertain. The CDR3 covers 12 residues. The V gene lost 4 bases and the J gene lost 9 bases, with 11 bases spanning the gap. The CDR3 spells CASSSPSETQYF. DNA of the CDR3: TGTGCCAGCAGTTCCCCCTCGGAAACGCAGTATTTT.

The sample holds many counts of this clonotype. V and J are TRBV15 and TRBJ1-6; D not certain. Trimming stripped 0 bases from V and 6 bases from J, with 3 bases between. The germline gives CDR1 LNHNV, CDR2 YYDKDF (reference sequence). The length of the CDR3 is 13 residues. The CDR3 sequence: CATSRDRNSPLHF. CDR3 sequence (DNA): TGTGCCACCAGCAGAGATCGTAATTCACCCCTCCACTTT.

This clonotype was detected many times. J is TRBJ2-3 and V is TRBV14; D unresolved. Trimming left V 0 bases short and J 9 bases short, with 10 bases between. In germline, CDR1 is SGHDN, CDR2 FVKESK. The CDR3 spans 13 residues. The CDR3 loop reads CASSQELADTQYF. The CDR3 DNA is TGTGCCAGCAGCCAAGAACTGGCGGACACGCAGTATTTT.

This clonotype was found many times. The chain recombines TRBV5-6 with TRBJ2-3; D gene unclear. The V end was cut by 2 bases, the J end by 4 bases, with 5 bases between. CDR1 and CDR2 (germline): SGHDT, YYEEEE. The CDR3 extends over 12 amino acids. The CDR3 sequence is CASSFSADTQYF. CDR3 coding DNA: TGTGCCAGCAGCTTCTCTGCAGATACGCAGTATTTT.

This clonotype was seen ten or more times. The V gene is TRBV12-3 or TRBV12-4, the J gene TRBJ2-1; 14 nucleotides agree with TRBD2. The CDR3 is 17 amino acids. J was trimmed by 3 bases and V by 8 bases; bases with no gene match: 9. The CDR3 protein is CASSSRTSGGFYNEQFF. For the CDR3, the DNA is TGTGCCAGCTCTTCTCGGACTAGCGGGGGGTTCTACAATGAGCAGTTCTTC.

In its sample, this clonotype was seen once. In DNA, the CDR3 is TGCGCCAGCAGCACCAGGGGGGCAAGCACTGAAGCTTTCTTT. Protein: CASSTRGASTEAFF. V gene TRBV5-1 combines with J gene TRBJ1-1, with 7 positions matching TRBD1. V shed 4 bases, J shed 4 bases, and the junction held 7 bases outside the gene matches. Germline V lookup: CDR1 SGHRS, CDR2 YFSETQ. The CDR3 sequence is 14 residues long.

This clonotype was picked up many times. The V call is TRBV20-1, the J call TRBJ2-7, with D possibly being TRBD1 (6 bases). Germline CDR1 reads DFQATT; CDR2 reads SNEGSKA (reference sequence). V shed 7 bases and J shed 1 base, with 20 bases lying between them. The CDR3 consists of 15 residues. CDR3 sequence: CSGQRSDSPSYEQYF. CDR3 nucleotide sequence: TGCAGTGGGCAGAGATCGGACAGCCCTTCCTACGAGCAGTACTTC.

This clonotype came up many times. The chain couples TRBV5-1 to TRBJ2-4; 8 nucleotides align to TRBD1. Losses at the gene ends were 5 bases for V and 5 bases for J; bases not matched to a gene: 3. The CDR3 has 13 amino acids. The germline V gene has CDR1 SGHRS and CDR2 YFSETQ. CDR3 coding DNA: TGCGCCAGCAGAGAGGGACAGGAAAACATTCAGTACTTC. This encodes CASREGQENIQYF.

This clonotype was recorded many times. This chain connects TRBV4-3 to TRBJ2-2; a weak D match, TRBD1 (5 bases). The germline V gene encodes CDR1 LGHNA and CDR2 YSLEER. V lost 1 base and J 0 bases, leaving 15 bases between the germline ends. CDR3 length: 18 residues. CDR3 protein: CASSQGPARAANTGELFF. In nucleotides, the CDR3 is TGCGCCAGCAGCCAAGGTCCCGCCAGGGCGGCGAACACCGGGGAGCTGTTTTTT.

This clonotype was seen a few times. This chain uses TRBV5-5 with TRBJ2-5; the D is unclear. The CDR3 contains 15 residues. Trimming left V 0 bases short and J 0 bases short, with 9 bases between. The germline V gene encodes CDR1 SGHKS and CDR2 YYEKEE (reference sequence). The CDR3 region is CASSLALLYQETQYF. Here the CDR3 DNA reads TGTGCCAGCAGCTTGGCCCTTTTGTACCAAGAGACCCAGTACTTC.

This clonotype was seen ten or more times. DNA of the CDR3: TGTGCCAGCGTACCGGGACAGGGGGTCTCTGGGGCCAACGTCCTGACTTTC. It encodes CASVPGQGVSGANVLTF. The chain combines TRBV7-6 with TRBJ2-6, with TRBD1 matching 11 bases. Unmatched junction bases numbered 6, after V lost 8 bases and J lost 0 bases. The germline gives CDR1 SGHVS, CDR2 FNYEAQ. The length of the CDR3 is 17 residues.

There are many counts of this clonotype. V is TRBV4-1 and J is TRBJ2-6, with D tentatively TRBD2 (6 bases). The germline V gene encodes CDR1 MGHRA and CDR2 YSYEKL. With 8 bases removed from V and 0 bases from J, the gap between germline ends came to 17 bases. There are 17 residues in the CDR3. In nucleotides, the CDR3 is TGCGCCAGCTGCGGGGACGGAGCACTCTCTGGGGCCAACGTCCTGACTTTC. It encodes CASCGDGALSGANVLTF.